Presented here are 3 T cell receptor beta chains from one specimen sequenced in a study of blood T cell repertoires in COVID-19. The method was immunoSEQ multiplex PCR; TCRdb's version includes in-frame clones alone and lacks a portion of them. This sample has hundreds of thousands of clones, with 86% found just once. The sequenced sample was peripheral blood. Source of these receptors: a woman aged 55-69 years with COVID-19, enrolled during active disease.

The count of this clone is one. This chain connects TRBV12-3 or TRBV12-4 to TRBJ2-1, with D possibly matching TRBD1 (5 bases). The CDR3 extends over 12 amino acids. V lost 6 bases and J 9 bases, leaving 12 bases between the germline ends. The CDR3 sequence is CASSVLQGEQFF. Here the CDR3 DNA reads TGTGCCAGCAGCGTCCTCCAGGGTGAGCAGTTCTTC.

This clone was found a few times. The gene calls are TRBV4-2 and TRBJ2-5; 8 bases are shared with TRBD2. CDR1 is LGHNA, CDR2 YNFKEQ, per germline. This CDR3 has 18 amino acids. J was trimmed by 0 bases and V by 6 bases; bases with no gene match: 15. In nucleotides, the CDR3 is TGTGCCAGCAGTCGACGGGTCCGAGGAGCGGGGGACCAAGAGACCCAGTACTTC. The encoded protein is CASSRRVRGAGDQETQYF.

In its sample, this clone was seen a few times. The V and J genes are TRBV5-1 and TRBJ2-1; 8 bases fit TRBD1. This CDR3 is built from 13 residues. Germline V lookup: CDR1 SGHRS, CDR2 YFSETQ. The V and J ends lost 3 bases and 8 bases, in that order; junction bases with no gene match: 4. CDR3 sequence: CASSSDRVDEQFF. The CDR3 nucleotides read TGCGCCAGCAGCTCGGACAGGGTCGATGAGCAGTTCTTC.